This TCR beta chain was sequenced during a study of CD8+ T cells in alopecia areata. Study outcomes and limitations: Sequencing of scalp tissue also captures the resident alphabeta T cells of normal skin.

This clone was observed once. Its antigen is still unknown. Treatment indicated: oral pan-JAK inhibitor, 5-10 mg twice daily. Peripheral blood and lesional scalp punch biopsies were taken from alopecia areata patients. Sorting of CD4+ and CD8+ T cells was performed on PBMCs. Sequencing used cDNA as its template, made by extracting RNA and reverse transcribing it. Method: immunoSEQ multiplex PCR; TCRdb's copy keeps in-frame clones and lacks some. The sample carries roughly 200,000 clones, about 53% recorded once. Germline V lookup: CDR1 SGHAT, CDR2 FQNNGV. V was clipped by 6 bases and J by 3 bases; unmatched bases: 8. This CDR3 is 14 amino acids long.

This receptor was identified in a human donor with alopecia areata. Sequencing used CD8+ T cells sorted from blood, obtained at week 24, from a patient treated with tofacitinib. The rearrangement joins TRBV11-2 to TRBJ2-7, with TRBD1 identical over 7 bases. Written as DNA, the CDR3 is TGTGCCAGCAGTCTCACAGGGGCGCGCTACGAGCAGTACTTC. As protein: CASSLTGARYEQYF.